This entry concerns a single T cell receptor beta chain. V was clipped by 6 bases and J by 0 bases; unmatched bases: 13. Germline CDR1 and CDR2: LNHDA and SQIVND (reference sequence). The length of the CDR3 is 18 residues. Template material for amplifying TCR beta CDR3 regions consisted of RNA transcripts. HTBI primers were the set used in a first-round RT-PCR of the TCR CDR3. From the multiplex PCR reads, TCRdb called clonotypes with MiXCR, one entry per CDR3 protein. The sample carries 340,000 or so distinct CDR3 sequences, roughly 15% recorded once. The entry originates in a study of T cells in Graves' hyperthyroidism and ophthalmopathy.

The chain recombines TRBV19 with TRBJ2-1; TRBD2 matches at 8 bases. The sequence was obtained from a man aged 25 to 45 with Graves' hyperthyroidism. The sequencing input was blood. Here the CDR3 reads CASSPRQIAGPSYNEQFF. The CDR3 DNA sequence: TGTGCCAGTAGCCCTCGGCAGATAGCGGGACCCTCCTACAATGAGCAGTTCTTC.